Below are 10 T cell receptor beta chains sequenced from a single sample in a study of identical twins. Using its own MiXCR run on the 5' RACE reads, TCRdb lists one record per CDR3 protein. The data show about 490,000 distinct CDR3 sequences, nearly 15% seen once. These data were also filed under a second study, of yellow fever vaccine responses in identical twins.

The sequencing input was CD4+ T cells sorted from blood. These receptors were taken from a woman aged 18-29 years in good health.

The V call is TRBV28, the J call TRBJ2-2; TRBD1 matches at 8 bases. The V segment lost 8 bases and the J segment 6 bases; nucleotides outside the gene matches: 11. From germline, CDR1 is MDHEN and CDR2 SYDVKM. The CDR3 spans 15 residues. Written as DNA, the CDR3 is TGTGCCAGCTATGCAGGGGGCGCGCCCTCCGGGGAGCTGTTTTTT. It yields the protein CASYAGGAPSGELFF.

The CDR3 here is CASSLARTGSRTEAFF. The CDR3 nucleotides read TGCGCCAGCAGCTTGGCCAGGACAGGGAGTCGCACTGAAGCTTTCTTT. The rearrangement links TRBV5-1 to TRBJ1-1; 8 bases are a match to TRBD1. Germline lookup yields CDR1 SGHRS and CDR2 YFSETQ. The ends lost 0 bases at V and 4 bases at J; junction bases unmatched: 8. The CDR3 extends over 16 amino acids.

This clonotype was found a few times. V gene TRBV29-1 combines with J gene TRBJ2-3, with a weak D call TRBD1 (6 bases). This CDR3 region has 14 residues. Between the trimmed V and J ends, which lost 3 bases and 1 base, there was a span of 11 bases. Germline V gene data show CDR1 as SQVTM and CDR2 as ANQGSEA. CDR3 amino acids: CSVESGVRTDTQYF. DNA for the CDR3: TGCAGCGTTGAGTCAGGGGTTCGCACAGATACGCAGTATTTT.

This clonotype was detected only a few times. This sequence joins TRBV15 and TRBJ2-2; perhaps D is TRBD1 or TRBD2 (5 bases each). CDR1 is LNHNV, CDR2 YYDKDF, per germline (reference sequence). V was trimmed by 1 base and J by 7 bases, leaving 22 bases between them. This CDR3 has 18 residues. As DNA, the CDR3 is TGTGCCACCAGCAGAGCCCCACGAGGGGCAGGCCCTTACGGGGAGCTGTTTTTT. This translates into CATSRAPRGAGPYGELFF.

This clonotype has a handful of counts. The chain links TRBV7-6 to TRBJ1-1, with 8 bases identical to TRBD1. CDR3 length: 12 amino acids. V dropped 6 bases and J dropped 7; count of bases not matched to a gene: 4. Germline CDR1 SGHVS, CDR2 FNYEAQ. The DNA for the CDR3 is TGTGCCAGCAGTCCAGGGGGCGATGAAGCTTTCTTT. This encodes CASSPGGDEAFF.

The CDR3 coding sequence is TGCGCCAGCAGCTTTAGCGGGATGAAAACCGGGGAGCTGTTTTTT. Protein sequence: CASSFSGMKTGELFF. The chain joins TRBV5-1 to TRBJ2-2; 8 nucleotides align to TRBD2. V lost 2 bases and J lost 5; bases outside the gene matches: 5. CDR1 SGHRS and CDR2 YFSETQ come from the germline V gene. The CDR3 covers 15 residues.

This chain connects TRBV12-3 or TRBV12-4 to TRBJ2-2, with TRBD2 matching 16 bases. V shed 6 bases and J 3 bases; nucleotides not matched to a gene: 7. The CDR3 sequence is 18 residues long. The CDR3 DNA follows: TGTGCCAGCAGCAAGAGGGGACTAGCGGGAGGGCACACCGGGGAGCTGTTTTTT. Its translation is CASSKRGLAGGHTGELFF.

The genes are TRBV21-1 and TRBJ2-6; the table names TRBD2, a call not compared with the DNA. TRBV21-1 is described as a pseudogene. The CDR3 is 16 residues long. For the CDR3, the DNA is TGTGCCAGCAGGAGGGAGGCCTGCGCTGGGGCCAACGTCCTGACTTTC. Translated, it gives CASRREACAGANVLTF.

The chain couples TRBV4-1 to TRBJ2-1; the D is unclear. Trimming cost V 3 bases and J 0 bases, with 9 bases left between them. The CDR3 sequence is 15 residues long. Germline V gene sequence: CDR1 MGHRA, CDR2 YSYEKL. DNA for the CDR3: TGCGCCAGCAGCCAGAGACTGACCTCCTACAATGAGCAGTTCTTC. Encoded protein: CASSQRLTSYNEQFF.

This clonotype occurred a few times. The chain uses TRBV15 and TRBJ2-5; D is tentatively TRBD1 or TRBD2 (5 bases each). The CDR3 is 15 amino acids. Germline V CDR1 and CDR2: LNHNV, YYDKDF (reference sequence). Trimming removed 7 bases from V and 5 bases from J, with 20 bases in between. The CDR3, as DNA: TGTGCCACCACCTACACGGCCGGGACGCACGAGACCCAGTACTTC. As protein: CATTYTAGTHETQYF.